This T cell receptor beta chain was captured by sequencing in a study of blood T cell repertoires in COVID-19. Study summary: Sources were T cells, B-cell-depleted T cells, or PBMCs; the material itself was cDNA or gDNA.

While infection was still active, Seattle patients were enrolled and then followed longitudinally. In the source study's methods: Estimation of nucleated cell counts was performed using reference gene primer amplification. TCRdb's copy holds only in-frame clones and misses some; the assay was immunoSEQ multiplex PCR. D and trimming were read from the DNA, whereas the V and J calls and clone size are those reported in that table. In the table there are approximately 80,000 clones, around 82% of which are singletons. The CDR3 is made up of 13 amino acids. Germline loops: CDR1 SGDLS, CDR2 YYNGEE. Trimming stripped 0 bases from V and 2 bases from J, with 5 bases between.

The sequence derives from a woman of 80 years or more with COVID-19, enrolled during active disease. Sequenced sample: peripheral blood. The chain has TRBV9 and TRBJ1-2; tentative D call: TRBD1 (5 bases). CDR3 bases: TGTGCCAGCAGCGTAGGACAGAACTATGGCTACACCTTC. This translates into CASSVGQNYGYTF.